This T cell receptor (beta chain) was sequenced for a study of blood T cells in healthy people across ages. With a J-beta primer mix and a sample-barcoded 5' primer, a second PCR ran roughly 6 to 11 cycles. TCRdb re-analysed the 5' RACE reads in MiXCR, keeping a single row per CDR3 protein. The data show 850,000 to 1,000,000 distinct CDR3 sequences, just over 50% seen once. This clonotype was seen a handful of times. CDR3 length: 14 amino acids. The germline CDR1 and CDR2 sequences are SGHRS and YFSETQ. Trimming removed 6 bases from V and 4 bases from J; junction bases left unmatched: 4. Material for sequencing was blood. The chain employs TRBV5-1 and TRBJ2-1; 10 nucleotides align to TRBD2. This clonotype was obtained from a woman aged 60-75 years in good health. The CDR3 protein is CASTTAGGYNEQFF. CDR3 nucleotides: TGCGCCAGCACGACAGCGGGAGGGTACAATGAGCAGTTCTTC.